This TCR beta chain emerged from a study of T cell responses to AZD1222 COVID-19 vaccine. For the study at large: Some second doses came at about 4 weeks and others at about 12 weeks; these were pooled.

The CDR3 runs 15 residues. V trimming: 3 bases; J trimming: 8 bases; junction bases outside the gene matches: 11. The V gene's germline CDR1 is MDHEN and CDR2 SYDVKM. Method: immunoSEQ multiplex PCR; TCRdb's copy keeps in-frame clones and lacks some. The repertoire has 150,000 to 200,000 clones, 90% to 95% of them found once; the top ten carry about 9%. The sequence was obtained from an adult in good health. This specimen was peripheral blood, taken on day 0 of AZD1222 vaccination. The chain recombines TRBV28 with TRBJ2-3; TRBD1 matches 7 bases. DNA for the CDR3: TGTGCCAGCAGTTTGTTCCAGGGGGAAATGGGTACGCAGTATTTT. This gives the protein CASSLFQGEMGTQYF.